This T cell receptor beta chain is drawn from a study of T-cell reconstitution after alpha-beta-depleted transplantation in children. Study-level findings and limits: After transplant, at about two months, alpha-beta T cells were reportedly derived from several hundred expanded graft clones. One year post-transplant, T-cell counts and diversity were largely derived from T cells produced anew. Surviving recipient T cells and thymic progenitors underlay high day-60 TCRbeta diversity in some patients.

The CDR3 runs 14 residues. Germline values: CDR1 SGHNT, CDR2 YENEEA. Deletions cut 5 bases from V and 2 bases from J, with 13 bases between. The sample holds many counts of this clonotype. Its antigen is unknown. Using unique molecular identifiers, the investigators prepared the TCRbeta library. In TCRdb, the PCR reads were re-called with MiXCR into one record per CDR3 protein. This table holds around 450,000 distinct CDR3 sequences, roughly 16% found once. The sequence was obtained from a boy under three years old who had a stem cell transplant for Wiskott-Aldrich syndrome, so the T cells may come from the graft donor. V is TRBV11-3 and J is TRBJ2-7, with a weak D call TRBD1 (6 bases). The specimen was PBMCs, mostly from graft donor cells, collected 360 days after TCRalphabeta/CD19-depleted stem cell transplant. The CDR3 coding sequence is TGTGCCAGCAGCCCCCCCTGGACAGCCTACGAGCAGTACTTC. Translating it yields CASSPPWTAYEQYF.